Following are 20 T cell receptor beta chains from one sample sequenced in a study of OX40 agonist ivuxolimab in advanced cancers. The data were produced by immunoSEQ multiplex PCR, yet TCRdb's version contains in-frame clones alone and is incomplete. Of more than 50,000 clones in the sample, 70% to 90% were seen once. Material: CD4+ or CD8+ T cells sorted from blood, obtained in a trial of the OX40 agonist ivuxolimab. The source of these receptors is an adult with an advanced solid tumor such as melanoma, head and neck, liver or kidney cancer.

The rearrangement links TRBV10-2 to TRBJ1-1, with D hard to call. CDR1 is WSHSY and CDR2 is SAAADI in the germline V gene. V was cut by 2 bases and J by 7 bases, with 11 bases left in between. The length of the CDR3 is 13 residues. The CDR3 here is CASSEGGYGEAFF. The CDR3 DNA follows: TGCGCCAGCAGTGAGGGTGGGTACGGTGAAGCTTTCTTT.

The chain carries TRBV2 and TRBJ1-2; D remains unclear. This CDR3 has 15 residues. Trimming removed 4 bases from V and 5 bases from J, with 17 bases in between. Germline CDR1 reads SNHLY; CDR2 reads FYNNEI. The CDR3 is CASSGWTSRIYGYTF. The DNA of the CDR3 is TGTGCCAGCAGTGGGTGGACCTCCCGTATTTATGGCTACACCTTC.

The chain links TRBV11-2 to TRBJ2-1; weak D call: TRBD1 (5 bases). Germline V gene lookup returns CDR1 SGHAT and CDR2 FQNNGV. This CDR3 has 15 residues. Trimming left V 0 bases short and J 0 bases short, with 6 bases between. The CDR3 sequence is CASSLDRASYNEQFF. CDR3 DNA sequence: TGTGCCAGCAGCTTAGACAGGGCCTCCTACAATGAGCAGTTCTTC.

The chain has TRBV28 and TRBJ1-5; D ambiguous. The CDR3 has 15 amino acids. The V gene's germline CDR1 is MDHEN and CDR2 SYDVKM. V lost 5 bases, J lost 6 bases, and 17 bases lay in between. The CDR3 sequence: CASSPPSSGSQPQHF. As DNA, the CDR3 is TGTGCCAGCAGTCCCCCATCATCAGGAAGTCAGCCCCAGCATTTT.

The chain carries TRBV4-2 and TRBJ2-3; 7 nucleotides align to TRBD2. The CDR3 is made up of 16 amino acids. After removal of 0 bases from V and 3 bases from J, the junction contained 6 bases not matched to a gene. The germline V gene encodes CDR1 LGHNA and CDR2 YNFKEQ. CDR3 loop: CASSQEGGAGTDTQYF. CDR3 coding DNA: TGTGCCAGCAGCCAAGAGGGAGGGGCTGGGACAGATACGCAGTATTTT.

V is TRBV2 and J is TRBJ1-5; the match to TRBD1 covers 10 bases. V lost 7 bases and J lost 6; bases outside the gene matches: 9. Germline values: CDR1 SNHLY, CDR2 FYNNEI. The CDR3 is made up of 15 amino acids. In DNA, the CDR3 is TGTGCCAGCACTCCGACAGGGGGCGTAGGTCAGCCCCAGCATTTT. Its translation is CASTPTGGVGQPQHF. Full variable domain (outside the CDR3, taken from reference TRBV2 and TRBJ1-5): EPEVTQTPSHQVTQMGQEVILRCVPISNHLYFYWYRQILGQKVEFLVSFYNNEISEKSEIFDDQFSVERPDGSNFTLKIRSTKLEDSAMYFCASTPTGGVGQPQHFGDGTRLSIL.

V is TRBV7-8 and J is TRBJ2-3, with 9 nucleotides matching TRBD1. CDR1 and CDR2 (germline): SGHVS, FQNEAQ. The CDR3 spans 16 residues. The J segment lost 6 bases and the V segment lost 4 bases, leaving 11 bases of the junction unmatched. The DNA for the CDR3 is TGTGCCAGCAGCTGGGGGACAGGGATTGAATCCGATACGCAGTATTTT. As protein: CASSWGTGIESDTQYF.

This clone was counted only a few times. CDR3 DNA: TGTGCCAGCAGCTTACCTCAGAGCACTGAAGCTTTCTTT. Its protein product is CASSLPQSTEAFF. This sequence joins TRBV7-2 and TRBJ1-1; D not resolved. V was pared by 2 bases and J by 4 bases, with 8 bases between. CDR1 and CDR2 (germline): SGHTA, FQGNSA. This CDR3 is 13 amino acids long.

This clone was seen only a few times. The genes are TRBV6-1 and TRBJ2-5; D might be TRBD2 (6 bases). Between the trimmed V and J ends, which lost 1 base and 4 bases, there was a span of 19 bases. CDR1 MNHNS and CDR2 SASEGT come from the germline V gene. The CDR3 consists of 17 residues. The CDR3 protein is CASSEVGGGVGGETQYF. In DNA, the CDR3 is TGTGCCAGCAGTGAAGTAGGCGGAGGGGTCGGGGGAGAGACCCAGTACTTC.

This chain connects TRBV15 to TRBJ1-3, with D hard to call. Per germline, CDR1 LNHNV and CDR2 YYDKDF (reference sequence). V lost 0 bases and J lost 0, with 6 bases in between. The CDR3 has 15 amino acids. CDR3 in amino acids: CATSRDGTSGNTIYF. The CDR3 DNA follows: TGTGCCACCAGCAGAGATGGCACCTCTGGAAACACCATATATTTT.

This clone was observed a few times. The genes are TRBV5-4 and TRBJ2-6, with D possibly being TRBD1 (6 bases). The ends were cut back, 1 base at V and 4 bases at J, with 18 bases in the middle. Germline V gene lookup returns CDR1 SGHNT and CDR2 YYREEE (reference sequence). The CDR3 spans 18 residues. CDR3 DNA sequence: TGTGCCAGCAGCTTGCCAGATATCAACAGGGTCGGGGCCAACGTCCTGACTTTC. Its translation is CASSLPDINRVGANVLTF.

The chain employs TRBV5-5 and TRBJ1-1; possible D gene TRBD1, 5 bases. The V gene lost 1 base and the J gene lost 6 bases, with 13 bases spanning the gap. The CDR3 has 14 amino acids. Germline V CDR1 and CDR2: SGHKS, YYEKEE (reference sequence). DNA of the CDR3: TGTGCCAGCAGCTTGTTCGGGGGAGAGGCTGAAGCTTTCTTT. Translation gives CASSLFGGEAEAFF. Using reference TRBV5-5 and TRBJ1-1 for the parts outside the CDR3, the full variable domain is DAGVTQSPTHLIKTRGQQVTLRCSPISGHKSVSWYQQVLGQGPQFIFQYYEKEERGRGNFPDRFSARQFPNYSSELNVNALLLGDSALYLCASSLFGGEAEAFFGQGTRLTVV.

This rearrangement joins TRBV5-4 to TRBJ2-2, with a weak D call TRBD1 (5 bases). Germline values: CDR1 SGHNT, CDR2 YYREEE (reference sequence). CDR3 length equals 15 residues. Trimming took off 2 bases at V and 4 bases at J, with 12 bases between the two ends. The CDR3 DNA follows: TGTGCCAGCAGCTTATCAGGGATCTCCACCGGGGAGCTGTTTTTT. Its protein product is CASSLSGISTGELFF.

The V and J genes are TRBV7-2 and TRBJ2-3, with 12 nucleotides matching TRBD2. V shed 1 base, J shed 3 bases, and the junction held 8 bases outside the gene matches. Germline values: CDR1 SGHTA, CDR2 FQGNSA. The CDR3 has 18 residues. CDR3 nucleotides: TGTGCCAGCAGCTTAGGGCTAGCGGGGGGGCGGTGGACAGATACGCAGTATTTT. As protein: CASSLGLAGGRWTDTQYF.

The chain uses TRBV5-4 and TRBJ1-2; D not certain. The CDR3 consists of 14 residues. Germline V gives CDR1 SGHNT, CDR2 YYREEE (reference sequence). V was shortened by 3 bases and J by 2 bases, with 11 bases between the two germline ends. The CDR3 DNA reads TGTGCCAGCAGCTCCCTCGGACGGAACTATGGCTACACCTTC. Translated: CASSSLGRNYGYTF.

J is TRBJ1-1 and V is TRBV6-1; D is perhaps TRBD1 (6 bases). The V gene lost 8 bases and the J gene lost 2 bases, with 12 bases spanning the gap. CDR3 size: 13 residues. Germline loops: CDR1 MNHNS, CDR2 SASEGT. CDR3 DNA: TGTGCCAGCCACGAGGACAGCAACACTGAAGCTTTCTTT. It translates to CASHEDSNTEAFF.

The chain links TRBV19 to TRBJ2-2, with 11 nucleotides matching TRBD1. The trim removed 5 bases at V and 4 bases at J, leaving 6 bases unmatched. CDR3 length equals 16 residues. Germline V gives CDR1 LNHDA, CDR2 SQIVND (reference sequence). In DNA form, the CDR3 reads TGTGCCAGTAGTGGCGGACAGGGGGCGCCCACCGGGGAGCTGTTTTTT. Encoded protein: CASSGGQGAPTGELFF. The variable domain in full, with the rest retrieved from reference TRBV19 and TRBJ2-2, is DGGITQSPKYLFRKEGQNVTLSCEQNLNHDAMYWYRQDPGQGLRLIYYSQIVNDFQKGDIAEGYSVSREKKESFPLTVTSAQKNPTAFYLCASSGGQGAPTGELFFGEGSRLTVL.

The chain is built from TRBV6-5 and TRBJ2-2, with 9 bases fitting TRBD1. Per the germline V gene, CDR1 is MNHEY and CDR2 is SVGAGI. This CDR3 has 14 residues. The trim removed 6 bases at V and 7 bases at J, leaving 6 bases unmatched. The CDR3 DNA follows: TGTGCCAGCAGGAGACAGGGGGGGCTCGGGGAGCTGTTTTTT. The encoded protein is CASRRQGGLGELFF.

The V call is TRBV2, the J call TRBJ2-7, with 9 bases fitting TRBD2. This CDR3 comprises 14 residues. Germline V gene data show CDR1 as SNHLY and CDR2 as FYNNEI. V lost 2 bases and J lost 3; bases outside the gene matches: 2. CDR3 protein: CASSEQTSGYEQYF. CDR3 bases: TGTGCCAGCAGTGAACAGACTAGCGGCTACGAGCAGTACTTC.

This clone was counted a few times. The genes are TRBV11-3 and TRBJ2-5; tentatively, D is TRBD2 (5 bases). Trimming removed 6 bases at V and 3 bases at J, with 23 bases between. This CDR3 comprises 17 residues. In germline, CDR1 is SGHNT, CDR2 YENEEA. The CDR3 loop reads CASSDPFGVAPEETQYF. The CDR3 DNA reads TGTGCCAGCAGTGACCCGTTCGGGGTTGCCCCCGAAGAGACCCAGTACTTC.